This T cell receptor (beta chain) was profiled in a study of a mutant IDH1 vaccine in newly diagnosed glioma. Regarding this clone: Its specificity is not known.

V lost 5 bases to trimming and J lost 1 base, with 7 bases between them. Looked up from germline, CDR1 is SNHLY and CDR2 is FYNNEI. This CDR3 comprises 13 residues. The method was immunoSEQ multiplex PCR; TCRdb's version includes in-frame clones alone and lacks a portion of them. In the table there are tens of thousands of clones, 81% of which are singletons. Indicated time point: week 35, safety follow-up. Every vaccination contained 300 ug of the mutant IDH1 20-mer peptide and was paired with topical imiquimod. The receptor was derived from a woman aged 40 to 50 with glioma. Some clones in this sample may be carry-over from other donors' samples. The genes are TRBV2 and TRBJ2-3; D uncertain. The specimen comprised PBMCs, sampled from a glioma patient whose treatment included an IDH1 peptide vaccine. The chain's CDR3 is CASSYTRTDTQYF. The CDR3 DNA is TGTGCCAGCAGTTATACGCGCACAGATACGCAGTATTTT.